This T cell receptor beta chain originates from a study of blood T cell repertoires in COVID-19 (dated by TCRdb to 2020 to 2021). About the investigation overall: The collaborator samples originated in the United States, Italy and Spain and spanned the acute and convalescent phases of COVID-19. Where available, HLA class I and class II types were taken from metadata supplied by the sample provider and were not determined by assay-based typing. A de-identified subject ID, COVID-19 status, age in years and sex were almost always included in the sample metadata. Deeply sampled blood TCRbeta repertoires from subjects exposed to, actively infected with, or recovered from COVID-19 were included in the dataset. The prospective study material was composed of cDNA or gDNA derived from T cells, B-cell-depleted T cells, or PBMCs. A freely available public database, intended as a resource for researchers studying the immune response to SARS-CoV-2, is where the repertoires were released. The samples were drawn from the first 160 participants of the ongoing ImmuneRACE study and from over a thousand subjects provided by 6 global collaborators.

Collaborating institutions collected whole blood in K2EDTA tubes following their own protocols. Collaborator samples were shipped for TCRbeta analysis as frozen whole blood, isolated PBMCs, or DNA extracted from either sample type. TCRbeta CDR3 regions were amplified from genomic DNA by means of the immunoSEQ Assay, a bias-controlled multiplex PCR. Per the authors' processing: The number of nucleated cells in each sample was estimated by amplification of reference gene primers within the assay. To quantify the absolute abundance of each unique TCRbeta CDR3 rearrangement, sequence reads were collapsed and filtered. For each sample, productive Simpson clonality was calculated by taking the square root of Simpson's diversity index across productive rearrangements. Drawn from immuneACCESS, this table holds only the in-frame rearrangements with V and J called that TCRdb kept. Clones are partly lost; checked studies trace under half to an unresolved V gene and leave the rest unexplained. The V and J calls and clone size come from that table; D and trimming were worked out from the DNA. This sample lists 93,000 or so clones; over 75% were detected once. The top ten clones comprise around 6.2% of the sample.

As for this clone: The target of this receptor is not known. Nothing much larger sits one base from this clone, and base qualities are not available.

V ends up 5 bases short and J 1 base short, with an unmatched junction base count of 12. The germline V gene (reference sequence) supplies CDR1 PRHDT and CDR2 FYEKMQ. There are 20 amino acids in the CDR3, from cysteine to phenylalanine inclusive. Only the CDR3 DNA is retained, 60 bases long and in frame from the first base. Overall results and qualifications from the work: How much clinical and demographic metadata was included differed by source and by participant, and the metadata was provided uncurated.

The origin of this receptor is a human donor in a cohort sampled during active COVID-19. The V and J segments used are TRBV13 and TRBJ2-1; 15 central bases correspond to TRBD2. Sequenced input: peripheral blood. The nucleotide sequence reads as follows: TGTGCCAGCAGCATCTACCGGACTAGCGGGAGGGCCGGGTCCTACAATGAGCAGTTCTTC. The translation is CASSIYRTSGRAGSYNEQFF.